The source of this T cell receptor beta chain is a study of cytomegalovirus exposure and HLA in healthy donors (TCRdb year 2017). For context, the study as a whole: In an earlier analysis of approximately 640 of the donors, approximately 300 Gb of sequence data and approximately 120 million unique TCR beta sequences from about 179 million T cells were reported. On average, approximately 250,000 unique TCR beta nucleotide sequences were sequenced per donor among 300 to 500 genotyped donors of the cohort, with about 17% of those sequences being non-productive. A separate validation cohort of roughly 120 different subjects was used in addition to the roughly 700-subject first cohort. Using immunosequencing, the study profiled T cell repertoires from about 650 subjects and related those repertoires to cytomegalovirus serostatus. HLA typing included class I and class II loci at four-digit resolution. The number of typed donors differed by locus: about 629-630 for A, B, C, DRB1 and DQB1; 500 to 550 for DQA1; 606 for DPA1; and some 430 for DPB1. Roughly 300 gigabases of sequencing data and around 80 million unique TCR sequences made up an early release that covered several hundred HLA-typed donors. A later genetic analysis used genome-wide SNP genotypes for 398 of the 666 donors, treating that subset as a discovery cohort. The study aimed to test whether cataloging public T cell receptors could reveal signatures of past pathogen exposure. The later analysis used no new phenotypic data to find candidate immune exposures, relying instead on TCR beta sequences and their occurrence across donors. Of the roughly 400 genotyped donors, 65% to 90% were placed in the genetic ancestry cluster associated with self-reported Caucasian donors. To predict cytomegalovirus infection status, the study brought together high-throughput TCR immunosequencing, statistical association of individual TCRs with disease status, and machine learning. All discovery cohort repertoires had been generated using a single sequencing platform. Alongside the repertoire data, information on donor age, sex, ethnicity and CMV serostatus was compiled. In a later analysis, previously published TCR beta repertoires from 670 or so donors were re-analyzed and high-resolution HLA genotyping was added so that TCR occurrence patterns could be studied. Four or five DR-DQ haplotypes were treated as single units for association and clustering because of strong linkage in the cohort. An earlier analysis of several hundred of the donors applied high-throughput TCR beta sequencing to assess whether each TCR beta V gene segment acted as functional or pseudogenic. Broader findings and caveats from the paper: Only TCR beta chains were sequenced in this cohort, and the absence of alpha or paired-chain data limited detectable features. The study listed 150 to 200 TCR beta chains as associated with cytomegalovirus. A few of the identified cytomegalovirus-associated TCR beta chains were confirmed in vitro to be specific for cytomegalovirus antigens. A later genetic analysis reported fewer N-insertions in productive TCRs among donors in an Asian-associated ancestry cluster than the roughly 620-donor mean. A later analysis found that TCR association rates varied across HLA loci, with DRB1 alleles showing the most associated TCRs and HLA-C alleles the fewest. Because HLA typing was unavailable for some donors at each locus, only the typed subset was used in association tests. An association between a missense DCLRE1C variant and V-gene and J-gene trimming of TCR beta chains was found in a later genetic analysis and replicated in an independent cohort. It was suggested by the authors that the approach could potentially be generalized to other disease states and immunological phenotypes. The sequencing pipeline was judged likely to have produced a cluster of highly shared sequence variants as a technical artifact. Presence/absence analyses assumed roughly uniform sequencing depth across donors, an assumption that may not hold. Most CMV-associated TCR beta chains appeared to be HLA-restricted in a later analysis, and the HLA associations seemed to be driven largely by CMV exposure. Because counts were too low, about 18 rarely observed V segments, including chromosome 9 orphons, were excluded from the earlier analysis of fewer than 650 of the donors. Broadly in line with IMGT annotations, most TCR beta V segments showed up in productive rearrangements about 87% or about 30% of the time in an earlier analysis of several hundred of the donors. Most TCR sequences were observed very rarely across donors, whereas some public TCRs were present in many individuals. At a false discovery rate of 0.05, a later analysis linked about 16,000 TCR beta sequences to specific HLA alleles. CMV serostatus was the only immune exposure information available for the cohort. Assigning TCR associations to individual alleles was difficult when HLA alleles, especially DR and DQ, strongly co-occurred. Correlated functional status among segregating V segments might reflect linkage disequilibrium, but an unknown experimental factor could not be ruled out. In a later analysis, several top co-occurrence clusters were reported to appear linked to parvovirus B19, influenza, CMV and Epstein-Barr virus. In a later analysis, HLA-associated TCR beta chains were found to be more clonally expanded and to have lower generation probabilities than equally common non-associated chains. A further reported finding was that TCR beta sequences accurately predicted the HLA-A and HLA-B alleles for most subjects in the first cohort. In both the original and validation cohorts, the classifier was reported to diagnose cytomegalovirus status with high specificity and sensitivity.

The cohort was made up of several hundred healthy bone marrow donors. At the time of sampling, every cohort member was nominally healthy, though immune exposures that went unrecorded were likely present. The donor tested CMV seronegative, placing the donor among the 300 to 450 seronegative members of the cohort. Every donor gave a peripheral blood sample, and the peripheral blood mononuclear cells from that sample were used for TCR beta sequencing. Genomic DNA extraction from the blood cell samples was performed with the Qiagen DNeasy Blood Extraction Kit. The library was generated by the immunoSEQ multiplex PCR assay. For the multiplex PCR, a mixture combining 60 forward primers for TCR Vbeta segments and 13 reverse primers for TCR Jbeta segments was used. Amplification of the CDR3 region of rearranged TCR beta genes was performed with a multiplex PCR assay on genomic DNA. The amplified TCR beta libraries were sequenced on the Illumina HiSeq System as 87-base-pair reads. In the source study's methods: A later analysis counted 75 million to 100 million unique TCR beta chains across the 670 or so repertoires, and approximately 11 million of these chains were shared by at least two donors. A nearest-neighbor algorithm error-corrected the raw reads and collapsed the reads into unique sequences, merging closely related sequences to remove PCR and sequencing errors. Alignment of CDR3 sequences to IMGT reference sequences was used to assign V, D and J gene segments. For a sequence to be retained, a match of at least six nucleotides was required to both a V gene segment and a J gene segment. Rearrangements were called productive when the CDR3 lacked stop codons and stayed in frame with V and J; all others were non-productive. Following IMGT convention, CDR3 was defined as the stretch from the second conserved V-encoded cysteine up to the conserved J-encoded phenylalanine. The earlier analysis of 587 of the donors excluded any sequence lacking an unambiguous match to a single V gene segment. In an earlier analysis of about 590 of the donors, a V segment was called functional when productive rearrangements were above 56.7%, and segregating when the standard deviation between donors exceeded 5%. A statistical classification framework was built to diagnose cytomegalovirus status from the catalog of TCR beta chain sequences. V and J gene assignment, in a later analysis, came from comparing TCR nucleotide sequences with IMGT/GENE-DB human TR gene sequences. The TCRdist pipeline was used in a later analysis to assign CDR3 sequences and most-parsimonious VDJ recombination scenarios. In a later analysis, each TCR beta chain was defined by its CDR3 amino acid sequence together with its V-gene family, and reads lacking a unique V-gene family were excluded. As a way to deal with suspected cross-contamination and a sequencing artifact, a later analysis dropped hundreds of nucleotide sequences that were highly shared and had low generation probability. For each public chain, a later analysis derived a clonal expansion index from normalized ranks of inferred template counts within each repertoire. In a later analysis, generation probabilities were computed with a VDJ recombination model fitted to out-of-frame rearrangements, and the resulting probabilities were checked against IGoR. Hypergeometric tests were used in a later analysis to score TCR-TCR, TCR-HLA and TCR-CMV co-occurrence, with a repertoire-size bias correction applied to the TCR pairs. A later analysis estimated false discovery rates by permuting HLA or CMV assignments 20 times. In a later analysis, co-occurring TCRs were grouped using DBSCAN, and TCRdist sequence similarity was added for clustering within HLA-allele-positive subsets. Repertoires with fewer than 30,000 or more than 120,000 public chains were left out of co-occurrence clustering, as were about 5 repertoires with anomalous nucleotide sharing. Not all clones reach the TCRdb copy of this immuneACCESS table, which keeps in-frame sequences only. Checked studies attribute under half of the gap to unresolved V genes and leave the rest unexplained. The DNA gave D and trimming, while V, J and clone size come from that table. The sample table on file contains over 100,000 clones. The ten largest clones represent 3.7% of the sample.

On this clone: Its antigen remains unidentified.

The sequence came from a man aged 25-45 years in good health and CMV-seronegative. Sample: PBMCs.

This receptor has the CDR3 CASSVEGGGVRTDTQYF. The DNA is as follows: TGTGCCAGCAGCGTAGAAGGTGGAGGGGTCCGCACAGATACGCAGTATTTT. The V and J segments used are TRBV9 and TRBJ2-3, and TRBD2 may be the D gene, going by 6 matching bases. The cysteine opens and the phenylalanine closes a CDR3 of 17 amino acids. The retained sequence is limited to the CDR3, 51 bases, with the frame set at the first base. The V end loses 0 bases and the J end loses 1 base, and a stretch of 15 bases separates them. Per the germline V gene, SGDLS is the CDR1 and YYNGEE is the CDR2.